This T cell receptor (beta chain) derives from a study of metastatic and nonmetastatic thyroid tumors. In the original analysis: Clinicopathological groups of papillary thyroid cancer showed CDR3 differences that were used to build a distant-metastasis classifier. TCRdb re-clonotyped the PCR reads via MiXCR. These V and J calls rely on TCRdb rather than the paper's analysis. The table lists fewer than 45,000 clones, roughly 13% of them singletons, with more than 8% in the top ten. The germline gives CDR1 SGHRS, CDR2 YFSETQ. This CDR3 has 12 amino acids. V was cut by 4 bases and J by 7 bases, with 11 bases left in between. Not a single patient had been given any form of treatment at any point before undergoing thyroid surgery.

The clonotype comes from a female donor with papillary thyroid cancer or a benign thyroid nodule (not recorded which). Some clones in this sample may be carry-over from other donors' samples. The chain joins TRBV5-1 to TRBJ1-1, with a weak D call TRBD1 (6 bases). Sequenced sample: blood. The CDR3 spells CASSPGQNEAFF. In nucleotides, the CDR3 is TGCGCCAGCAGCCCTGGACAGAATGAAGCTTTCTTT.